This T cell receptor (beta chain) stems from a study of cytomegalovirus exposure and HLA in healthy donors. Germline CDR1 reads MDHEN; CDR2 reads SYDVKM. V shed 5 bases and J 8 bases; nucleotides not matched to a gene: 18. This CDR3 region has 17 residues. Use of 60 Vbeta and 13 Jbeta primers characterized the PCR. Sequencing was performed with immunoSEQ multiplex PCR; in TCRdb, only in-frame clones are kept and a portion is missing. The sample consists of roughly 100,000 clones, under 85% of them appearing once. This clone was seen a single time. Nominally healthy donors provided the samples, though records likely missed some immune exposures.

The chain couples TRBV28 to TRBJ1-2; TRBD1 agrees at 9 bases. The sequence was obtained from a man aged 18 to 29 in good health and CMV-seronegative. Sequencing used PBMCs. CDR3 nucleotides: TGTGCCAGCAGTCCTTCACCCACACTACAGGGGGCAAGGGGCTACACCTTC. As protein: CASSPSPTLQGARGYTF.